This T cell receptor (beta chain) originates from a study of vaccination effects on CD4 cells after COVID-19. V was shortened by 1 base and J by 0 bases, with 5 bases between the two germline ends. The CDR3 contains 14 residues. The V gene's germline CDR1 is SGHNT and CDR2 YENEEA. The ViraFEST assay expanded antigen-specific CD4+ T cells with viral peptide pools before sequencing. An approximately ten-day culture period preceded the isolation of CD4+ T cells. The infection with SARS-CoV-2 (confirmed by PCR) occurred in this person between March and December 2020. Culturing of 1.5 million to 2 million PBMC per well took place with around 9 IU/ml IL-2 and approximately 10 ug/ml peptides. Generated by immunoSEQ multiplex PCR, the TCRdb table keeps only in-frame clones and is missing some. This sample carries about 70,000 clones, 65% to 75% of them seen once, and the ten largest clones take around 4.6%.

In regard to this clone: What it binds is not known.

V and J are TRBV11-3 and TRBJ2-3; D ambiguous. The sample here was CD4+ T cells from PBMCs cultured with HIV peptides, taken before COVID-19 vaccination. The subset was: HIV-1 Nef peptide pool negative control/reference culture. This clonotype was sampled from a human donor who had a prior SARS-CoV-2 infection. The CDR3 nucleotides are TGTGCCAGCAGCTTAGGGCTCAGCACAGATACGCAGTATTTT. Amino acids: CASSLGLSTDTQYF. Filled out from reference TRBV11-3 and TRBJ2-3, the complete variable domain reads EAGVVQSPRYKIIEKKQPVAFWCNPISGHNTLYWYLQNLGQGPELLIRYENEEAVDDSQLPKDRFSAERLKGVDSTLKIQPAELGDSAVYLCASSLGLSTDTQYFGPGTRLTVL.